The present TCR beta chain was sequenced within a study of cytomegalovirus exposure and HLA in healthy donors. At the time of sampling, donors were nominally healthy, though unrecorded immune exposures were likely. The PCR was carried out with 60 Vbeta primers and 13 Jbeta primers. Clones were sequenced by immunoSEQ multiplex PCR, and TCRdb holds only the in-frame ones, with some missing. Counted here are approximately 150,000 clones, around four fifths occurring once; the ten biggest clones make up about 1.5%. On this clone: Antigen: not known.

Study-wide points: Cytomegalovirus association was listed for 150 to 200 TCR beta chains. The study carried out a later analysis of TCR beta sequences. It associated approximately 16,000 of them with specific HLA alleles at a false discovery rate of 0.05.

The J segment lost 2 bases and the V segment lost 3 bases, leaving 10 bases of the junction unmatched. Germline V CDR1 and CDR2: SGDLS, YYNGEE. The CDR3 length is 16 residues. Sequenced sample: PBMCs. The chain is built from TRBV9 and TRBJ1-2, with TRBD1 matching over 7 bases. The sequence was obtained from a woman aged 25 to 39 in good health and CMV-seropositive. In DNA, the CDR3 is TGTGCCAGCAGCGCAGAAGACAGGGCCGCAAACTATGGCTACACCTTC. It yields the protein CASSAEDRAANYGYTF.